A selection of T cell receptor beta chains follows, all from one sample in a study of CD8+CD57+ T cells in acquired aplastic anemia. A single record per CDR3 protein comes from TCRdb applying MiXCR to the reads. The data contain fewer than 100,000 distinct CDR3 sequences, roughly half of them singletons. What was sequenced was sorted CD4+, CD8+, or CD8+CD57+ T cells (not recorded which) from PBMCs. These receptors were taken from a human donor in good health, serving as a control. Each CDR3 is given with its conserved first and last residue. The order of the fields is V gene, clone size, D gene, J gene, CDR3 DNA, CDR3 protein. A D gene is named only where the DNA matches it firmly. Clone size is shown for a subset of rows, as once, few, many or a class of expanded clone.

v_gene: TRBV3-1
abundance: many
d_gene: NA
j_gene: TRBJ1-1
CDR3nt: TGTGCCAGCAGCCAAGATTCCGAAGCTTTCTTT
CDR3aa: CASSQDSEAFF

v_gene: TRBV12-3/TRBV12-4
abundance: many
d_gene: TRBD2
j_gene: TRBJ2-1
CDR3nt: TGTGCCAGCAGACGGACTAGTACCCCCTACAATGAGCAGTTCTTC
CDR3aa: CASRRTSTPYNEQFF

v_gene: TRBV25-1
abundance: many
d_gene: NA
j_gene: TRBJ2-3
CDR3nt: TGTGCCAGCAGCTGGACAGCCCGCACAGATACGCAGTATTTT
CDR3aa: CASSWTARTDTQYF

v_gene: TRBV7-2
abundance: NA
d_gene: NA
j_gene: TRBJ2-5
CDR3nt: TGTGCCAGCGGGGAGACCCAGTACTTC
CDR3aa: CASGETQYF

v_gene: TRBV19
abundance: once
d_gene: TRBD2
j_gene: TRBJ2-7
CDR3nt: TGTGCCAGTAGTATGGCGGGGGGCCACTACGAGCAGTACTTC
CDR3aa: CASSMAGGHYEQYF

v_gene: TRBV9
abundance: NA
d_gene: TRBD1
j_gene: TRBJ1-1
CDR3nt: TGTGCCAGCAGCGCCAGGGACAGTTGGAACACTGAAGCTTTCTTT
CDR3aa: CASSARDSWNTEAFF

v_gene: TRBV14
abundance: many
d_gene: TRBD1
j_gene: TRBJ1-2
CDR3nt: TGTGCCAGCAGCCAACGGACAGGGTTATATGGCTACACCTTC
CDR3aa: CASSQRTGLYGYTF

v_gene: TRBV2
abundance: NA
d_gene: NA
j_gene: TRBJ1-2
CDR3nt: TGTGCCAGCAGTTTATTTTATAATCCGGGACCAACAGCCTCTGGCTACACCTTC
CDR3aa: CASSLFYNPGPTASGYTF

v_gene: TRBV7-6
abundance: many
d_gene: NA
j_gene: TRBJ2-5
CDR3nt: TGTGCCAGCAGCTTAGAATCGGCGGGAAGAGAGACCCAGTACTTC
CDR3aa: CASSLESAGRETQYF

v_gene: TRBV2
abundance: NA
d_gene: TRBD2
j_gene: TRBJ2-2
CDR3nt: TGTGCCAGCAGTCGGACTAGCGGGGTTGGGGAGCTGTTTTTT
CDR3aa: CASSRTSGVGELFF

v_gene: TRBV15
abundance: NA
d_gene: NA
j_gene: TRBJ1-3
CDR3nt: TGTGCCACCAGCAGAGATCGGGTCTCTGGAAACACCATATATTTT
CDR3aa: CATSRDRVSGNTIYF

v_gene: TRBV24-1
abundance: many
d_gene: NA
j_gene: TRBJ1-2
CDR3nt: TGTGCCACCAGTGATGTTACAGAGACCTATGGCTACACCTTC
CDR3aa: CATSDVTETYGYTF

v_gene: TRBV10-3
abundance: NA
d_gene: NA
j_gene: TRBJ1-6
CDR3nt: TGTGCCATCAGTCAAAGGTCCTTGGGTAATTCACCCCTCCACTTT
CDR3aa: CAISQRSLGNSPLHF

v_gene: TRBV20-1
abundance: NA
d_gene: NA
j_gene: TRBJ1-2
CDR3nt: TGCAGTGCGCAGATAACTAACTATGGCTACACCTTC
CDR3aa: CSAQITNYGYTF

v_gene: TRBV24-1
abundance: many
d_gene: NA
j_gene: TRBJ2-3
CDR3nt: TGTGCCACCAGTGTTTCACCGGGTACGCAGTATTTT
CDR3aa: CATSVSPGTQYF

v_gene: TRBV12-3/TRBV12-4
abundance: few
d_gene: NA
j_gene: TRBJ2-5
CDR3nt: TGTGTCAGCAGTTTGGTGGGAGTTGAGACCCAGTACTTC
CDR3aa: CVSSLVGVETQYF

v_gene: TRBV25-1
abundance: NA
d_gene: TRBD1
j_gene: TRBJ1-2
CDR3nt: TGTGCCAGCAGTGGGGGGGGACAGGAGGTAGGGGGCTACACCTTC
CDR3aa: CASSGGGQEVGGYTF

v_gene: TRBV7-9
abundance: many
d_gene: NA
j_gene: TRBJ1-2
CDR3nt: TGTGCCAGCAGAAATGACGGCTTCTATGGCTACACCTTC
CDR3aa: CASRNDGFYGYTF

v_gene: TRBV2
abundance: many
d_gene: NA
j_gene: TRBJ2-7
CDR3nt: TGTGCCAGCAGTAGTCCAGATAGTCCCTACGAGCAGTACTTC
CDR3aa: CASSSPDSPYEQYF

v_gene: TRBV12-3/TRBV12-4
abundance: many
d_gene: NA
j_gene: TRBJ2-1
CDR3nt: TGTGCCAGCAGTTTGGGCGGGGCAGGCAATGAGCAGTTCTTC
CDR3aa: CASSLGGAGNEQFF